These 9 T cell receptor beta chains were sequenced from one sample in a study of shared T cell receptors in the human thymus. Sequencing used immunoSEQ multiplex PCR; TCRdb keeps in-frame clones, though not all of them. The table has about 380,000 clones, 85% to 95% seen once. The sample consisted of thymocytes. These receptors were obtained from a human donor.

The chain has TRBV28 and TRBJ1-3; TRBD1 matches at 8 bases. V lost 2 bases, J lost 11 bases, and 14 bases stayed unmatched. The CDR3 runs 16 residues. Germline CDR1 MDHEN, CDR2 SYDVKM. The CDR3 DNA reads as TGTGCCAGCAGTTTAAGGGTGGGAGGGACAGGTCTCCCCATATATTTT. Translation gives CASSLRVGGTGLPIYF.

The V gene is TRBV6-1, the J gene TRBJ2-7, with 8 bases that match TRBD1. V was pared by 3 bases and J by 6 bases, with 4 bases of the junction left unmatched. Germline values: CDR1 MNHNS, CDR2 SASEGT. The CDR3 has 13 residues. The CDR3 reads CASSDGQGGEQYF. For the CDR3, the DNA is TGTGCCAGCAGTGACGGACAGGGCGGCGAGCAGTACTTC.

V and J are TRBV7-2 and TRBJ2-3, with 9 positions matching TRBD1. Germline V CDR1 and CDR2: SGHTA, FQGNSA. The CDR3 runs 15 residues. J gave up 1 base and V 5 bases, and 4 bases lay outside the gene matches. CDR3 nucleotide sequence: TGTGCCAGCAGCCCCTGGACAGGGGGCACAGATACGCAGTATTTT. Its translation is CASSPWTGGTDTQYF.

This clone was picked up a small number of times. The chain couples TRBV27 to TRBJ2-3; D is unclear. Germline CDR1 reads MNHEY; CDR2 reads SMNVEV (reference sequence). The V end lost 5 bases, the J end lost 7 bases, and 16 bases lay between the germline ends. The CDR3 sequence is 14 residues long. CDR3: CASSLESSLNTQYF. The CDR3, as DNA: TGTGCCAGCAGTCTAGAGTCTAGTCTAAATACGCAGTATTTT.

This clone was detected only once. The V call is TRBV7-3, the J call TRBJ1-5, with a possible D match to TRBD1 (6 bases). The germline gives CDR1 SGHTA, CDR2 FQGTGA. The CDR3 is made up of 16 amino acids. V lost 5 bases and J lost 0, with 14 bases in between. CDR3 DNA sequence: TGTGCCAGCAGCCCCCCAGGGGATTATAGCAATCAGCCCCAGCATTTT. Translated, it gives CASSPPGDYSNQPQHF.

The V call is TRBV5-1, the J call TRBJ2-7, with 11 bases matching TRBD2. After removal of 0 bases from V and 3 bases from J, the junction contained 2 bases not matched to a gene. The CDR3 loop spans 15 amino acids. Germline V gene data show CDR1 as SGHRS and CDR2 as YFSETQ. The CDR3 loop reads CASSLASGRNYEQYF. As DNA, the CDR3 is TGCGCCAGCAGCTTGGCTAGCGGGAGGAACTACGAGCAGTACTTC.

The gene calls are TRBV14 and TRBJ2-7, with D perhaps TRBD1 (6 bases). This CDR3 comprises 12 residues. Germline V CDR1 and CDR2: SGHDN, FVKESK. V gave up 3 bases and J gave up 11 bases, with 14 bases separating them. The DNA of the CDR3 is TGTGCCAGCAGCCATGTCGACAGGAGGAAGTACTTC. Its translation: CASSHVDRRKYF.

The J gene is TRBJ2-7, the V gene TRBV7-2, with 7 bases matching TRBD2. The V gene end was trimmed by 3 bases and the J gene end by 4 bases; junction bases not matched to a gene: 9. Germline V gene lookup returns CDR1 SGHTA and CDR2 FQGNSA. The CDR3 covers 15 residues. The CDR3 nucleotides are TGTGCCAGCAGCTTCGGGCGGGCTAGCGGATACGAGCAGTACTTC. It encodes CASSFGRASGYEQYF.

The J gene is TRBJ2-6, the V gene TRBV4-1; TRBD2 matches at 11 bases. This CDR3 comprises 19 residues. Germline V gene lookup returns CDR1 MGHRA and CDR2 YSYEKL. Trimming removed 4 bases from V and 1 base from J; junction bases left unmatched: 9. For the CDR3, the DNA is TGCGCCAGCAGCCTGTCCCAGGGACTAGCGGCATCTGGGGCCAACGTCCTGACTTTC. Its translation is CASSLSQGLAASGANVLTF.